This is a list of T cell receptor beta chains from one sample in a study of identical twins. TCRdb reprocessed the 5' RACE reads with MiXCR, giving one entry per CDR3 protein. The sample lists roughly 750,000 distinct CDR3 sequences, around 20% occurring once. This same sample was also taken into another study, of T cells expressing NK-cell markers.

Sequencing was performed on PBMCs. The receptors were gathered from a woman between 18 and 30 years old in good health. Each CDR3 is given with its conserved first and last residue. A D gene is named only where the DNA matches it firmly. Clone size, where shown, is once, few, many, or a class for clones that have expanded.

clone size	V gene	J gene	D gene	CDR3 DNA	CDR3 protein
-	TRBV30	TRBJ2-3	-	TGTGCCTGGAGTCAGGGTACAGCTAGCACAGATACGCAGTATTTT	CAWSQGTASTDTQYF
-	TRBV20-1	TRBJ2-2	-	TGCAGTGCTCCTAACACCGGGGAGCTGTTTTTT	CSAPNTGELFF
-	TRBV7-9	TRBJ2-1	TRBD2	TGTGCCAGCAGCCCTTCTAGCGGGAGGGCGAATGAGCAGTTCTTC	CASSPSSGRANEQFF
few	TRBV4-3	TRBJ2-1	-	TGCGCCAGCAGCCAAGCCGGAAGCGGCTCCTACAATGAGCAGTTCTTC	CASSQAGSGSYNEQFF
many	TRBV11-2	TRBJ2-1	TRBD2	TGTGCCAGCAGCTTAGGCGGGGGGAAATACAATGAGCAGTTCTTC	CASSLGGGKYNEQFF
-	TRBV10-3	TRBJ2-1	TRBD2	TGTGCCATCGGGACTAGGGGGGATGAGCAGTTCTTC	CAIGTRGDEQFF
-	TRBV4-3	TRBJ2-1	-	TGCGCCAGCAGCCAAGGAACCGGGGTTAACAATGAGCAGTTCTTC	CASSQGTGVNNEQFF
-	TRBV12-3/TRBV12-4	TRBJ1-1	-	TGTGCCAGCAGTTTGCGACAGGTTAAGGCTTTCTTT	CASSLRQVKAFF
few	TRBV4-3	TRBJ2-5	-	TGCGCCAGCAGCCAAGTGTCGGGGTACGGAGAGACCCAGTACTTC	CASSQVSGYGETQYF
-	TRBV4-3	TRBJ2-2	TRBD2	TGCGCCAGCAGCCCCGTCCTAGCGGGTCGGACCGGGGAGCTGTTTTTT	CASSPVLAGRTGELFF
few	TRBV2	TRBJ2-5	-	TGTGCCAGCACGCCCCGGGAGACCCAGTACTTC	CASTPRETQYF
-	TRBV2	TRBJ2-7	TRBD1	TGTGCCAGCAGTTCCCGGGACAGAACCTACGAGCAGTACTTC	CASSSRDRTYEQYF
-	TRBV20-1	TRBJ2-6	TRBD2	TGCAGGGGCCAAGGTTCTAGCGGGAGCCACTCTGGGGCCAACGTCCTGACTTTC	CRGQGSSGSHSGANVLTF
few	TRBV7-9	TRBJ2-7	-	TGTGCCAGCAGCTTAAGCTCCCTATACGAGCAGTACTTC	CASSLSSLYEQYF
-	TRBV27	TRBJ2-7	-	TGTGCCAGCGGCACGGCCGTTGGCTACGAGCAGTACTTC	CASGTAVGYEQYF
-	TRBV9	TRBJ2-7	-	TGTGCCAGCAGCGCTAATAGCGCGGCCTACGAGCAGTACTTC	CASSANSAAYEQYF
few	TRBV7-2	TRBJ2-7	TRBD2	TGTGCCAGCGGCCCTAGCGGGAGCTCCTACGAGCAGTACTTC	CASGPSGSSYEQYF
-	TRBV5-1	TRBJ2-6	-	TGTGCCAGCAGCTTAGTGGCGGGCTCTGGGGCCAACGTCCTGACTTTC	CASSLVAGSGANVLTF
few	TRBV20-1	TRBJ2-3	TRBD2	TGCAGTGCTGCCGATAGCGGGAGGGCTGCAGATACGCAGTATTTT	CSAADSGRAADTQYF
few	TRBV12-3/TRBV12-4	TRBJ1-2	TRBD1	TGTGCCAGCAGGTGGACAGGGTGGATGGGGAACTATGGCTACACCTTC	CASRWTGWMGNYGYTF
-	TRBV6-5	TRBJ2-7	-	TGTGCCAGCAGTTACACCGAAGGCAGGGCCTACGAGCAGTACTTC	CASSYTEGRAYEQYF
-	TRBV12-3/TRBV12-4	TRBJ2-7	-	TGTGCCAGCAGTTTACTGAAGGGTTACGAGCAGTACTTC	CASSLLKGYEQYF
-	TRBV11-3	TRBJ2-5	-	TGTGCCAGCAGCGTCCCCAAGGGAAGGCATCAAGAGACCCAGTACTTC	CASSVPKGRHQETQYF
-	TRBV7-6	TRBJ2-7	-	TGTGCCAGCAGTCGGCGGCAGGGTCCCTACGAGCAGTACTTC	CASSRRQGPYEQYF
few	TRBV20-1	TRBJ2-5	TRBD1	TGCAGTGCTCTAGGCCCGGGACAGTACCAAGAGACCCAGTACTTC	CSALGPGQYQETQYF
few	TRBV20-1	TRBJ1-2	-	TGCAGTGCTAGACTCGCACAGGCCTATGGCTACACCTTC	CSARLAQAYGYTF
-	TRBV15	TRBJ2-5	-	TGTGCCACCCGTCGGGGAGTGGGAGAGACCCAGTACTTC	CATRRGVGETQYF
-	TRBV11-2	TRBJ1-6	-	TGTGCCAGCACCTCTAATTCACCCCTCCACTTT	CASTSNSPLHF
-	TRBV15	TRBJ1-2	-	TGTGCCACCAGCAGAGTGGACAGCGGCTATGGCTACACCTTC	CATSRVDSGYGYTF
few	TRBV20-1	TRBJ1-1	-	TGCAGTGCTAGCCACACTGAAGCTTTCTTT	CSASHTEAFF
-	TRBV3-1	TRBJ1-3	-	TGTGCCAGCAGCCAAGGAATGGGCTCTGGAAACACCATATATTTT	CASSQGMGSGNTIYF
once	TRBV14	TRBJ2-5	TRBD2	TGTGCCAGCAGCCAAGAAGTTGGGGGGGTTAGGGGAGAGACCCAGTACTTC	CASSQEVGGVRGETQYF
many	TRBV5-6	TRBJ2-1	TRBD1	TGTGCCAGCAAGGTCCAAGACAGGGGGCAGTTCTTC	CASKVQDRGQFF
many	TRBV7-9	TRBJ2-1	-	TGTGCCAGCAGCTTACCCCCCAATGAGCAGTTCTTC	CASSLPPNEQFF
-	TRBV18	TRBJ2-7	-	TGTGCCAGCTCACCACCGAAGGTCCTTGGGTACGAGCAGTACTTC	CASSPPKVLGYEQYF
-	TRBV6-5	TRBJ2-3	-	TGTGCCAGCAGTTCCTCAGGTTCCCCTACTAGCACAGATACGCAGTATTTT	CASSSSGSPTSTDTQYF
few	TRBV11-2	TRBJ2-3	-	TGTGCCAGCAGCCCAAGGATGCGTCCAGATACGCAGTATTTT	CASSPRMRPDTQYF
-	TRBV12-3/TRBV12-4	TRBJ1-1	TRBD1	TGTGCCAGCAGTCCCGGGACAGGGGGCGTGAACACTGAAGCTTTCTTT	CASSPGTGGVNTEAFF
-	TRBV7-9	TRBJ1-1	-	TGTGCCAGCAGCTTACACGGCGAGGGCACTGAAGCTTTCTTT	CASSLHGEGTEAFF
few	TRBV7-2	TRBJ2-3	-	TGTGCCAGCAGCCGTACGAGGACGGGAATGTGGCAGTATTTT	CASSRTRTGMWQYF
-	TRBV5-1	TRBJ2-7	TRBD1	TGCGCCAGCAGAAACACCGGGACAGGTGGTACCTACGAGCAGTACTTC	CASRNTGTGGTYEQYF